A selection of T cell receptor beta chains follows, all from one sample in a study of shared clonotypes between healthy human individuals. Clones were read by immunoSEQ multiplex PCR, and TCRdb kept only the in-frame ones, dropping some. The data hold some 2.1 million clones, with approximately 94% observed a single time. What was sequenced was naive CD8+ T cells sorted from blood. These receptors came from a man in his late teens or twenties in good health. The CDR3 runs from the conserved cysteine through the conserved F or W.

v_call	cdr3_aa
TRBV7-9	CASSTTGLAGETQYF
TRBV11-2	CASSPSGGATDTQYF
TRBV29-1	CSAIDRNQETQYF
TRBV7-2	CASSFINEKLFF
TRBV27	CATARGPGTANTEAFF
TRBV6-5	CASSYFGGLYNEQFF
TRBV7-9	CASSGAGNGYGYTF
TRBV7-9	CASSLVPSEETQYF
TRBV2	CASSHPLQGSNTEAFF
TRBV19	CASSTSGTGEQYF
TRBV5-5	CASSWDRGLGGYTF
TRBV4-3	CASSDISGYEQYF
TRBV6-1	CASSEVYWDLNTEAFF
TRBV11-2	CASSLTAGGSRNEQFF
TRBV6-5	CASSSPDRGSPGYTF
TRBV7-9	CASKDLGTEAFF
TRBV5-1	CASSFRDTDTQYF
TRBV9	CASSVEGGLTDTQYF
TRBV11-2	CASSLEYATNEKLFF
TRBV29-1	CSVEDEAEPGAEQFF
TRBV28	CASSSDRYLAKNIQYF
TRBV4-1	CASSQTEFPYNEQFF
TRBV19	CASSRPQGGPYGYTF